These 5 T cell receptor beta chains share one sample of origin, sequenced in a study of blood T cell repertoires in COVID-19. Profiled with immunoSEQ multiplex PCR; TCRdb holds only in-frame clones, not every one. The sample comprises some 200,000 clones, almost 85% of which are singletons, and around 6.9% rests with the top ten. Sequenced input: peripheral blood. Receptor source: a human donor with acute or convalescent COVID-19. The donor label of this sample is uncertain.

V gene TRBV3-1 (or the pseudogene TRBV3-2) combines with J gene TRBJ2-7, with D perhaps TRBD2 (6 bases). CDR1 is LGHDT and CDR2 is YNNKEL in the germline V gene (reference sequence). This CDR3 contains 15 residues. V lost 4 bases and J 3 bases, leaving 16 bases between the germline ends. The CDR3 coding sequence is TGTGCCAGCAGCCCTCACGGAGGGCGCGGCTACGAGCAGTACTTC. Its translation: CASSPHGGRGYEQYF.

V is TRBV30 and J is TRBJ2-7; D gene uncertain. The CDR3 runs to 13 residues. Germline CDR1 GTSNPN, CDR2 SVGIG (reference sequence). V lost 5 bases to trimming and J lost 2 bases, with 13 bases between them. DNA for the CDR3: TGTGCCTGGGTCGCGGTAGGAACCTACGAGCAGTACTTC. Translating it yields CAWVAVGTYEQYF.

Only one count was recorded for this clone. This sequence joins TRBV6-6 and TRBJ2-3, with 10 nucleotides matching TRBD2. The CDR3 extends over 15 amino acids. Germline lookup yields CDR1 MNHNY and CDR2 SVGAGI (reference sequence). Trimming removed 0 bases from V and 10 bases from J; junction bases left unmatched: 7. In DNA form, the CDR3 reads TGTGCCAGCAGTTACTCGGGACTAGCGACTTTAGCGCAGTATTTT. It translates to CASSYSGLATLAQYF.

In its sample, this clone was seen once. This sequence joins TRBV28 and TRBJ2-1, with TRBD2 matching over 7 bases. The CDR3 loop spans 13 amino acids. Germline trimming cut 7 bases from V and 7 bases from J; bases unmatched to any gene: 7. Germline CDR1 and CDR2: MDHEN and SYDVKM. CDR3 region: CASNQGGWNEQFF. The CDR3 coding sequence is TGTGCCAGCAACCAGGGAGGGTGGAATGAGCAGTTCTTC.

The chain combines TRBV7-8 with TRBJ1-4; D is perhaps TRBD1 (5 bases). The CDR3 spans 14 residues. Trimming removed 3 bases from V and 4 bases from J, with 9 bases in between. The V gene's germline CDR1 is SGHVS and CDR2 FQNEAQ. In DNA form, the CDR3 reads TGTGCCAGCAGCTTTGGGGGGTATAATGAAAAACTGTTTTTT. Its translation is CASSFGGYNEKLFF.